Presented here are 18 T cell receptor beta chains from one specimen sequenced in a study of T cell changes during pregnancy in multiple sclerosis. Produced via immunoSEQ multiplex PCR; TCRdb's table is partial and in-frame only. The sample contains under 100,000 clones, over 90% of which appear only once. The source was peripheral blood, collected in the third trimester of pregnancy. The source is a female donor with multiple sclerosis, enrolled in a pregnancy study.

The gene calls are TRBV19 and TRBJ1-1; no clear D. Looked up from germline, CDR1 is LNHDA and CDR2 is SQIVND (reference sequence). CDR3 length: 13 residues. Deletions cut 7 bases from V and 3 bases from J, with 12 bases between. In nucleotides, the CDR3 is TGTGCCAGTACCGGGCCGCGGGACACTGAAGCTTTCTTT. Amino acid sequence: CASTGPRDTEAFF.

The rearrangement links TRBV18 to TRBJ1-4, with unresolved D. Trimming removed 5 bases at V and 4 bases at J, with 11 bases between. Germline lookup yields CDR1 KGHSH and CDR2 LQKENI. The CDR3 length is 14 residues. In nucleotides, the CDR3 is TGTGCCAGCTCAGCCTCAGAATTTAATGAAAAACTGTTTTTT. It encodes CASSASEFNEKLFF.

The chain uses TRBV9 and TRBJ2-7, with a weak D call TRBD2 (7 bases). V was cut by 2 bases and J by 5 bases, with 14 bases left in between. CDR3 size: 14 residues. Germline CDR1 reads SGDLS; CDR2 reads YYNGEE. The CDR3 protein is CASSVEGGLHEQYF. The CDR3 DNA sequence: TGTGCCAGCAGCGTGGAGGGGGGGCTCCACGAGCAGTACTTC.

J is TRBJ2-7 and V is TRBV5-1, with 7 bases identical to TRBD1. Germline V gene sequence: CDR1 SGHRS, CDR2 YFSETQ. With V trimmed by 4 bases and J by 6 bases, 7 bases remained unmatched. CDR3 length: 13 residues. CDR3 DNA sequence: TGCGCCAGCAGCCCAGCAGGGGGATTCGAGCAGTACTTC. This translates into CASSPAGGFEQYF. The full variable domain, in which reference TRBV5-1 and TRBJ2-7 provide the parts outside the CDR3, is KAGVTQTPRYLIKTRGQQVTLSCSPISGHRSVSWYQQTPGQGLQFLFEYFSETQRNKGNFPGRFSGRQFSNSRSEMNVSTLELGDSALYLCASSPAGGFEQYFGPGTRLTVT.

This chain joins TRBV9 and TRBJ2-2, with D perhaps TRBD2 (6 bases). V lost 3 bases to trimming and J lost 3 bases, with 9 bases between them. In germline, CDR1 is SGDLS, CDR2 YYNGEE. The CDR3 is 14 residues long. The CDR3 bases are TGTGCCAGCAGCGGGGACTCCCACACCGGGGAGCTGTTTTTT. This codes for CASSGDSHTGELFF.

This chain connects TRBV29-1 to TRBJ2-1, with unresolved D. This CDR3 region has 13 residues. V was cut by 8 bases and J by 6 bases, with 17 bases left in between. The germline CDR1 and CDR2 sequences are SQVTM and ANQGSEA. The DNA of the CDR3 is TGCAGCCTCAGGTTGCCACCCGGCAATGAGCAGTTCTTC. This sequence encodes CSLRLPPGNEQFF.

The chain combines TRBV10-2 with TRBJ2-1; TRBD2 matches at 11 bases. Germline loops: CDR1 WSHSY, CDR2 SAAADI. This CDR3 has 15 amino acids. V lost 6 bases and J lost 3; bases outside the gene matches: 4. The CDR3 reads CASRGTSGGYNEQFF. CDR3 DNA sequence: TGCGCCAGCAGGGGAACTAGCGGGGGCTACAATGAGCAGTTCTTC.

This CDR3 is CASSSLRSYEQYF. CDR3 DNA sequence: TGTGCCAGCAGCTCTCTTCGCTCCTACGAGCAGTACTTC. This chain uses TRBV7-6 with TRBJ2-7; the D is unclear. V was pared by 4 bases and J by 0 bases, with 7 bases between. There are 13 residues in the CDR3. From germline, CDR1 is SGHVS and CDR2 FNYEAQ. The full variable domain, completed using reference TRBV7-6 and TRBJ2-7, is GAGVSQSPRYKVTKRGQDVALRCDPISGHVSLYWYRQALGQGPEFLTYFNYEAQQDKSGLPNDRFSAERPEGSISTLTIQRTEQRDSAMYRCASSSLRSYEQYFGPGTRLTVT.

This CDR3 is CAVFFTGELFF. The CDR3 DNA is TGTGCCGTGTTCTTCACCGGGGAGCTGTTTTTT. The rearrangement uses TRBV6-1 and TRBJ2-2; D call uncertain. V was shortened by 11 bases and J by 4 bases, with 8 bases between the two germline ends. The germline CDR1 and CDR2 sequences are MNHNS and SASEGT. The CDR3 runs 11 residues.

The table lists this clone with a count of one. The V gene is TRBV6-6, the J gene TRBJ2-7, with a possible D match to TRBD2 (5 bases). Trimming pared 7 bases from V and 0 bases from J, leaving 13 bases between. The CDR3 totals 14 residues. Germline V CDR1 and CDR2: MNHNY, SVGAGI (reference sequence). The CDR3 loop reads CASKPGLSSYEQYF. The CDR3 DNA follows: TGTGCCAGCAAACCCGGACTGAGCTCCTACGAGCAGTACTTC.

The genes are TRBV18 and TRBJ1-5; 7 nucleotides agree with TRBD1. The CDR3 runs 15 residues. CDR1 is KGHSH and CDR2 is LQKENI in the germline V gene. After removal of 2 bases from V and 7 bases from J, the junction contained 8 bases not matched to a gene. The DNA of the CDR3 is TGTGCCAGCTCACCAGGAGGGGGCAATCGGCAGCCCCAGCATTTT. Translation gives CASSPGGGNRQPQHF.

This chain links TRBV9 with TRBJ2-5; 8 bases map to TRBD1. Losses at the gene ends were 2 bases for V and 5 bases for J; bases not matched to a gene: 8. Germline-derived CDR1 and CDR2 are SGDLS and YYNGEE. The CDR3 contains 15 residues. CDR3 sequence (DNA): TGTGCCAGCAGCGTTGCAGGGGGCGGCCCCGAGACCCAGTACTTC. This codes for CASSVAGGGPETQYF.

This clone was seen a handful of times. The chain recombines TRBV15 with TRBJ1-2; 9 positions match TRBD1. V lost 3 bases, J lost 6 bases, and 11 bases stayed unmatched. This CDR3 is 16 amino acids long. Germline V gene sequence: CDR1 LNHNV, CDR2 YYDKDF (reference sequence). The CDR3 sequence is CATSSARDRAGHGYTF. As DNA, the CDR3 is TGTGCCACCAGCAGTGCCCGGGACAGGGCTGGCCATGGCTACACCTTC.

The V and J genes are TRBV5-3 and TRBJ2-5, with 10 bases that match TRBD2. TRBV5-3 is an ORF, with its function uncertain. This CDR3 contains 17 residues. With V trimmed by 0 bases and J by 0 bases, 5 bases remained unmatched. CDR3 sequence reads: CARSLEAGGQNQETQYF. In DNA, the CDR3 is TGTGCCAGAAGCTTGGAAGCGGGGGGGCAGAACCAAGAGACCCAGTACTTC.

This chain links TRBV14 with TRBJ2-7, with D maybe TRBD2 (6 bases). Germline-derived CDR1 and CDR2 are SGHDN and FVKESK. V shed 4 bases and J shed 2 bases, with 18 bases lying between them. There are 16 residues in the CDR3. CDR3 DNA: TGTGCCAGCAGCCCGACGGGACTTCAGTTCGCCTACGAGCAGTACTTC. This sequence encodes CASSPTGLQFAYEQYF.

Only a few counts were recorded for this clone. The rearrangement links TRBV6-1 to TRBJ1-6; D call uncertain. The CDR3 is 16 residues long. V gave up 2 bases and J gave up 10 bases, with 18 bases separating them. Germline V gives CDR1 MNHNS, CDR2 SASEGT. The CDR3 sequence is CASSERFGVGLSPLHF. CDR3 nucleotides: TGTGCCAGCAGTGAAAGGTTCGGGGTGGGGTTGTCACCCCTCCACTTT.

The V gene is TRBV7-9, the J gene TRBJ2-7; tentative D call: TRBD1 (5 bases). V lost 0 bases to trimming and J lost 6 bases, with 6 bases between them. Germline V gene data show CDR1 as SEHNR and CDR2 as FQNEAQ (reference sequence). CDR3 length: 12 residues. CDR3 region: CASSLARGEQYF. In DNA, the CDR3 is TGTGCCAGCAGCTTAGCAAGGGGCGAGCAGTACTTC.

The CDR3 is CASSWGGSGPGYTF. Written as DNA, the CDR3 is TGCGCCAGCAGCTGGGGGGGGTCAGGTCCTGGCTACACCTTC. The rearrangement links TRBV5-1 to TRBJ1-2, with D possibly TRBD1 on 5 matching bases. The CDR3 covers 14 residues. The germline gives CDR1 SGHRS, CDR2 YFSETQ. The V and J ends lost 3 bases and 7 bases respectively, with 16 bases between them. Full variable domain (outside the CDR3, taken from reference TRBV5-1 and TRBJ1-2): KAGVTQTPRYLIKTRGQQVTLSCSPISGHRSVSWYQQTPGQGLQFLFEYFSETQRNKGNFPGRFSGRQFSNSRSEMNVSTLELGDSALYLCASSWGGSGPGYTFGSGTRLTVV.